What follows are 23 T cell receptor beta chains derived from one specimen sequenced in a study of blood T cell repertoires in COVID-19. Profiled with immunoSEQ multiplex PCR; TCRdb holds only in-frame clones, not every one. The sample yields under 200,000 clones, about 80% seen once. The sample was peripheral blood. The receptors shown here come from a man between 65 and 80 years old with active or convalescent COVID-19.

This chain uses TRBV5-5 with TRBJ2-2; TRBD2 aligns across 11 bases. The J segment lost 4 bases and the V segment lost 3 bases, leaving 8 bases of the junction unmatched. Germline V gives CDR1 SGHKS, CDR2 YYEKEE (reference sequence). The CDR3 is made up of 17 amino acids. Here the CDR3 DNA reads TGTGCCAGCAGCTGGGGACTAGCGGCGAGGCCCACCGGGGAGCTGTTTTTT. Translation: CASSWGLAARPTGELFF.

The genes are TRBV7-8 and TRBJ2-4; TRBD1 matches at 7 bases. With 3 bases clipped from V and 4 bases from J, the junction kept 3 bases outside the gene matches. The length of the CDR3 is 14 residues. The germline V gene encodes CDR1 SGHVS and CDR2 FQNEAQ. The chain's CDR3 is CASSFPGQKNIQYF. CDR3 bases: TGTGCCAGCAGCTTTCCGGGACAGAAAAACATTCAGTACTTC.

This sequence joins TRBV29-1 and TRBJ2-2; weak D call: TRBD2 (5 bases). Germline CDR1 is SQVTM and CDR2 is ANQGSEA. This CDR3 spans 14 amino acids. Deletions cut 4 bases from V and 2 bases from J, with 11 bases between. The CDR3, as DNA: TGCAGCGTTGTTAGGGAGAGAAACACCGGGGAGCTGTTTTTT. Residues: CSVVRERNTGELFF.

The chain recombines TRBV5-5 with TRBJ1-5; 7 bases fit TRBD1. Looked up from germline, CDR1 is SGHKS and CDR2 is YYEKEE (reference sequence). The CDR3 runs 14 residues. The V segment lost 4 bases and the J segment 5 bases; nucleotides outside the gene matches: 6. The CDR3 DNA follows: TGTGCCAGCAGCCCGGGACAGAGTTATCAGCCCCAGCATTTT. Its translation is CASSPGQSYQPQHF. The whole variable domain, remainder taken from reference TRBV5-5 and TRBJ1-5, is DAGVTQSPTHLIKTRGQQVTLRCSPISGHKSVSWYQQVLGQGPQFIFQYYEKEERGRGNFPDRFSARQFPNYSSELNVNALLLGDSALYLCASSPGQSYQPQHFGDGTRLSIL.

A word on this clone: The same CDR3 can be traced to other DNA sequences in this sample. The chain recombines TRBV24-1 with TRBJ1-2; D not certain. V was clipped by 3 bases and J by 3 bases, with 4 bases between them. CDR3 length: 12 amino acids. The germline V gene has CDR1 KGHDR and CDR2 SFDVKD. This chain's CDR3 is CATSDRDYGYTF. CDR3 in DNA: TGTGCCACCAGTGATCGGGACTATGGCTACACCTTC.

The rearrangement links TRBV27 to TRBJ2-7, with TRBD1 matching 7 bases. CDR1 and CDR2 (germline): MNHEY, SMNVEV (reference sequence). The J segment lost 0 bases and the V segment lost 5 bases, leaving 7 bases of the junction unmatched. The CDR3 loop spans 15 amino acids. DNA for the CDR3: TGTGCCAGCAGTGCACCGGGACAGAGCTCCTACGAGCAGTACTTC. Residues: CASSAPGQSSYEQYF.

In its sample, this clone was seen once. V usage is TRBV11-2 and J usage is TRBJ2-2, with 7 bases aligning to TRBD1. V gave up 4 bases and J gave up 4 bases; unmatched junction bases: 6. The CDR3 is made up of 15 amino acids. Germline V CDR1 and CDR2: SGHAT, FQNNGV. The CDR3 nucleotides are TGTGCCAGCAGCTCCACGGACAGGTCCACCGGGGAGCTGTTTTTT. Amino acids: CASSSTDRSTGELFF.

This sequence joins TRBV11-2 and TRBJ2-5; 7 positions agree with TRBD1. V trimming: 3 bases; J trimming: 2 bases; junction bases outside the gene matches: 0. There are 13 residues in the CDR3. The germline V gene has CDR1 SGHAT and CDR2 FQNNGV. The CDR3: CASSLGQQETQYF. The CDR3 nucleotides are TGTGCCAGCAGCTTGGGACAGCAAGAGACCCAGTACTTC. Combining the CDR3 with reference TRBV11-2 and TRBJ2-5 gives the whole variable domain EAGVAQSPRYKIIEKRQSVAFWCNPISGHATLYWYQQILGQGPKLLIQFQNNGVVDDSQLPKDRFSAERLKGVDSTLKIQPAKLEDSAVYLCASSLGQQETQYFGPGTRLLVL.

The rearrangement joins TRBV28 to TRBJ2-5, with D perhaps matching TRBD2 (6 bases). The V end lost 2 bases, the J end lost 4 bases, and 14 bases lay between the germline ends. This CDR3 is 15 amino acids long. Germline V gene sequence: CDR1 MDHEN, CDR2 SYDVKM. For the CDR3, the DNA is TGTGCCAGCAGTTTAGCGGGGACGAGGGGAGAGACCCAGTACTTC. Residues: CASSLAGTRGETQYF.

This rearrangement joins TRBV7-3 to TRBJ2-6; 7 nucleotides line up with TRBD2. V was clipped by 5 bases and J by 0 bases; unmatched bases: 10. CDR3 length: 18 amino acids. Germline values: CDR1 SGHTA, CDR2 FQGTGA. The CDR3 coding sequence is TGTGCCAGCAGCCACGTGGGGCGGGAGAACTCTGGGGCCAACGTCCTGACTTTC. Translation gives CASSHVGRENSGANVLTF.

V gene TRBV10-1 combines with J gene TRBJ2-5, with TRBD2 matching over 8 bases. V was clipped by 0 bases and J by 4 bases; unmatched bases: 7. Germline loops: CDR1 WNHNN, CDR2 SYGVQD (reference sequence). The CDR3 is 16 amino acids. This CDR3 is CASSESMGLERETQYF. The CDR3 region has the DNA TGCGCCAGCAGTGAGTCGATGGGACTAGAGAGAGAGACCCAGTACTTC.

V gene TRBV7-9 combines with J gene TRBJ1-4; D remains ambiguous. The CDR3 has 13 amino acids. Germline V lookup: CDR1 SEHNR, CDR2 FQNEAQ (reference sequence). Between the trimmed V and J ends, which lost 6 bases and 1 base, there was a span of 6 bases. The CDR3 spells CASRRVTNEKLFF. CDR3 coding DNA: TGTGCCAGCAGGAGGGTAACTAATGAAAAACTGTTTTTT.

CDR3 DNA: TGCGCCAGCAGCCAAGATCGCGGGGACAGGGTAAGAGATACGCAGTATTTT. It codes for CASSQDRGDRVRDTQYF. The J gene is TRBJ2-3, the V gene TRBV4-1, with 9 positions matching TRBD1. Germline CDR1 MGHRA, CDR2 YSYEKL. The J segment lost 5 bases and the V segment lost 0 bases, leaving 9 bases of the junction unmatched. This CDR3 is built from 17 residues.

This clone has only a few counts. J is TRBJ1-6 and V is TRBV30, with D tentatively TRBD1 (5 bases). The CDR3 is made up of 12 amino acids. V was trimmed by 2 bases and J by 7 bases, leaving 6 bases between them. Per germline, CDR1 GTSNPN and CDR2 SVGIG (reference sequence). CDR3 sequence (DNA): TGTGCCTGGAGTAACAGGAATTCACCCCTCCACTTT. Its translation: CAWSNRNSPLHF.

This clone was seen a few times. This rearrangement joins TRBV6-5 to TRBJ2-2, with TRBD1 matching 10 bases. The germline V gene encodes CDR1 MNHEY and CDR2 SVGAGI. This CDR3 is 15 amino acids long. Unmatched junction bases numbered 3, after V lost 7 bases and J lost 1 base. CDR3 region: CASTWDRGNTGELFF. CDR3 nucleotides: TGTGCCAGCACCTGGGACAGGGGGAACACCGGGGAGCTGTTTTTT.

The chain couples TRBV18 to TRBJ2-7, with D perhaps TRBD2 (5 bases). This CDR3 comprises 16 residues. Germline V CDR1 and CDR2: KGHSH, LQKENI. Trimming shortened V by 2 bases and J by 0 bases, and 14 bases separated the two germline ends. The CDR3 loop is CASSPNLAGVSYEQYF. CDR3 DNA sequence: TGTGCCAGCTCACCAAATCTGGCGGGTGTCTCCTACGAGCAGTACTTC.

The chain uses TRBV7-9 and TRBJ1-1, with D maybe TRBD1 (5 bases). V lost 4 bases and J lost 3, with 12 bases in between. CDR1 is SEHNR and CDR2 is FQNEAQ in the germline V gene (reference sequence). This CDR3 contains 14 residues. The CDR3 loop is CASSSFRGYTEAFF. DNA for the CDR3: TGTGCCAGCAGCTCCTTCCGGGGGTACACTGAAGCTTTCTTT.

For the CDR3, the DNA is TGCAGCGTCTCCGGGACCGGGAGGTTTGAAGCTTTCTTT. Its translation is CSVSGTGRFEAFF. This chain joins TRBV29-1 and TRBJ1-1, with a possible D match to TRBD1 (5 bases). CDR1 and CDR2 (germline): SQVTM, ANQGSEA. The CDR3 extends over 13 amino acids. Trimming shortened V by 6 bases and J by 7 bases, and 18 bases separated the two germline ends.

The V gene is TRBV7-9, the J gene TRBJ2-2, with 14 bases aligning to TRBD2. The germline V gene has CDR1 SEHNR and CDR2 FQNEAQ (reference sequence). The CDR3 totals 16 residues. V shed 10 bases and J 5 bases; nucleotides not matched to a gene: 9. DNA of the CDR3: TGTGCCACTTCGGGACTAGCGGGGGAAGAGACCGGGGAGCTGTTTTTT. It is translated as CATSGLAGEETGELFF.

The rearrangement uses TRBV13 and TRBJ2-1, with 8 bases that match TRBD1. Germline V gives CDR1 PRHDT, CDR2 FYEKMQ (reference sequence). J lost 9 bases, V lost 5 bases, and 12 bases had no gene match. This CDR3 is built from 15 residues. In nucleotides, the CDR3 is TGTGCCAGCAGCCCGGACAGGGCTCCTACAATTGAGCAGTTCTTC. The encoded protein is CASSPDRAPTIEQFF.

The CDR3 reads CASSRQGQGYNSPLHF. CDR3 nucleotides: TGCGCCAGCAGCCGGCAGGGACAGGGGTATAATTCACCCCTCCACTTT. This sequence joins TRBV4-3 and TRBJ1-6, with TRBD1 identical over 10 bases. This CDR3 is 16 amino acids long. The germline V gene encodes CDR1 LGHNA and CDR2 YSLEER. Trimming removed 4 bases from V and 4 bases from J; junction bases left unmatched: 4.

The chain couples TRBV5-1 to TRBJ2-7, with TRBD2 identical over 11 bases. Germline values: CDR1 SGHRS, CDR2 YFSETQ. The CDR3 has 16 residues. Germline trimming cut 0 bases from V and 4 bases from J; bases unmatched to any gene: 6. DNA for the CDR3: TGCGCCAGCAGCTTGGATCTAGCGGGGGGACGTTACGAGCAGTACTTC. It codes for CASSLDLAGGRYEQYF. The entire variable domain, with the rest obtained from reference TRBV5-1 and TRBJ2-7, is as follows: KAGVTQTPRYLIKTRGQQVTLSCSPISGHRSVSWYQQTPGQGLQFLFEYFSETQRNKGNFPGRFSGRQFSNSRSEMNVSTLELGDSALYLCASSLDLAGGRYEQYFGPGTRLTVT.

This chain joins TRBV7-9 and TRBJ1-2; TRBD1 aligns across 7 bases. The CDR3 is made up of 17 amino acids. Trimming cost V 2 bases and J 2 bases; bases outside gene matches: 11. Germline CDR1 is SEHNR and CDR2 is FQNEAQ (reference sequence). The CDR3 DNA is TGTGCCAGCAGCTTACGCCGGGGACAGTTCACCAACTATGGCTACACCTTC. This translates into CASSLRRGQFTNYGYTF.